The 18 T cell receptor beta chains in this list originate from one sample, sequenced in a study of cytomegalovirus exposure and HLA in healthy donors. PCR employed 60 Vbeta and 13 Jbeta primers. Generated by immunoSEQ multiplex PCR, the TCRdb table keeps only in-frame clones and is missing some. This sample has more than 95,000 clones; 74% occur once, and the top ten carry 11%. The specimen sequenced was PBMCs. These receptors all stem from a woman between 50 and 59 years old in good health and CMV-seropositive.

This chain uses TRBV9 with TRBJ1-5; D might be TRBD1 (6 bases). Germline CDR1 reads SGDLS; CDR2 reads YYNGEE. The CDR3 has 15 amino acids. Trimming took off 3 bases at V and 5 bases at J, with 15 bases between the two ends. CDR3 amino acids: CASSANTGNHQPQHF. CDR3 sequence (DNA): TGTGCCAGCAGCGCAAATACAGGGAACCATCAGCCCCAGCATTTT.

The sample holds a few counts of this clone. This CDR3 reads CASSLPGAAPESTF. The CDR3 DNA is TGTGCCAGCAGCTTACCTGGGGCAGCCCCAGAGTCCACCTTC. The chain combines TRBV7-9 with TRBJ1-2, with D possibly being TRBD1 (5 bases). This CDR3 comprises 14 residues. CDR1 is SEHNR, CDR2 FQNEAQ, per germline (reference sequence). Trimming cost V 2 bases and J 13 bases, with 20 bases left between them.

V usage is TRBV27 and J usage is TRBJ1-6, with a weak D call TRBD1 (6 bases). Germline V gene sequence: CDR1 MNHEY, CDR2 SMNVEV (reference sequence). This CDR3 region has 14 residues. The V end lost 3 bases, the J end lost 10 bases, and 13 bases lay between the germline ends. The CDR3 loop is CASSLDSSRSPLHF. The CDR3 DNA reads TGTGCCAGCAGTTTGGACAGCTCGCGCTCACCCCTCCACTTT.

The chain combines TRBV7-2 with TRBJ1-1, with TRBD1 matching 8 bases. Germline loops: CDR1 SGHTA, CDR2 FQGNSA. The CDR3 spans 14 residues. Unmatched junction bases numbered 6, after V lost 4 bases and J lost 5 bases. The CDR3 nucleotides read TGTGCCAGCAGCTCCCAACAGGGGGTGACTGAAGCTTTCTTT. Protein: CASSSQQGVTEAFF.

The chain has TRBV4-3 and TRBJ2-1, with 7 bases lining up with TRBD2. The CDR3 length is 16 residues. Unmatched junction bases numbered 8, after V lost 1 base and J lost 5 bases. Germline CDR1 LGHNA, CDR2 YSLEER. Written as DNA, the CDR3 is TGCGCCAGCAGCCAAGGGACTAGTTGGATTAACAATGAGCAGTTCTTC. Protein sequence: CASSQGTSWINNEQFF.

The V gene is TRBV6-1, the J gene TRBJ2-1, with TRBD2 identical over 12 bases. The CDR3 loop spans 16 amino acids. CDR1 is MNHNS and CDR2 is SASEGT in the germline V gene. V gave up 2 bases and J gave up 9 bases; unmatched junction bases: 8. Written as DNA, the CDR3 is TGTGCCAGCAGTGAACGGCGGCTAGCGGGGGGGTCTGAGCAGTTCTTC. It yields the protein CASSERRLAGGSEQFF.

This clone was picked up one time. J is TRBJ2-3 and V is TRBV5-3, with a possible D match to TRBD1 (5 bases). TRBV5-3 is an ORF; its function is uncertain. The V and J ends lost 2 bases and 6 bases respectively, with 10 bases between them. This CDR3 comprises 13 residues. The CDR3 sequence: CARSFTGSDTQYF. Here the CDR3 DNA reads TGTGCCAGAAGCTTTACAGGCTCGGATACGCAGTATTTT.

This clone was counted only a few times. V is TRBV27 and J is TRBJ2-2; TRBD1 might be the D (6 bases). This CDR3 has 14 amino acids. CDR1 and CDR2 (germline): MNHEY, SMNVEV (reference sequence). With 10 bases removed from V and 6 bases from J, the gap between germline ends came to 18 bases. CDR3 loop: CATSGTPYAGELFF. For the CDR3, the DNA is TGTGCCACCTCCGGGACACCATACGCCGGGGAGCTGTTTTTT.

The CDR3 is CASSSGLVKETQYF. The CDR3 coding sequence is TGTGCCAGCAGCTCCGGACTAGTCAAAGAGACCCAGTACTTC. This chain joins TRBV11-2 and TRBJ2-5; TRBD2 matches at 7 bases. The germline V gene has CDR1 SGHAT and CDR2 FQNNGV. The CDR3 has 14 residues. The V gene end was trimmed by 4 bases and the J gene end by 3 bases; junction bases not matched to a gene: 5.

The chain is built from TRBV29-1 and TRBJ2-5; TRBD1 is a possible D gene (6 bases). With the DNA end fitting TRBJ2-7 better, the J assignment may be wrong. CDR3 length equals 14 residues. Germline CDR1 SQVTM, CDR2 ANQGSEA. For the CDR3, the DNA is TGCAGCGTTGATGAGGAGCTACAGGGATACGAGCAGTACTTC. This codes for CSVDEELQGYEQYF.

The chain combines TRBV27 with TRBJ2-7; D possibly corresponds to TRBD1 (5 bases). The CDR3 runs to 15 residues. The V gene lost 3 bases and the J gene lost 4 bases, with 16 bases spanning the gap. Germline CDR1 is MNHEY and CDR2 is SMNVEV (reference sequence). CDR3 in DNA: TGTGCCAGCAGTTTCCAGGGAAGGTTAGTGTACGAGCAGTACTTC. It encodes CASSFQGRLVYEQYF.

This chain uses TRBV6-1 with TRBJ1-2; TRBD1 agrees at 8 bases. The CDR3 is 15 residues long. In germline, CDR1 is MNHNS, CDR2 SASEGT. The CDR3 sequence is CVSGPDLRTGHGYTF. CDR3 nucleotide sequence: TGTGTTAGCGGGCCTGACCTCAGGACAGGGCATGGCTACACCTTC.

This clone was observed a few times. The sample holds other DNA sequences that translate to the same CDR3. The chain links TRBV5-4 to TRBJ2-3; perhaps TRBD1 as D (5 bases). There are 15 residues in the CDR3. Germline CDR1 and CDR2: SGHNT and YYREEE (reference sequence). Trimming pared 0 bases from V and 0 bases from J, leaving 8 bases between. CDR3 sequence: CASSLGQGSTDTQYF. In DNA form, the CDR3 reads TGTGCCAGCAGCTTGGGGCAGGGTAGCACAGATACGCAGTATTTT.

This clone was counted a few times. The J gene is TRBJ1-1, the V gene TRBV29-1, with D hard to call. Germline V gives CDR1 SQVTM, CDR2 ANQGSEA. This CDR3 has 13 amino acids. Trimming removed 4 bases at V and 1 base at J, with 10 bases between. CDR3 bases: TGCAGCGTTGCGCACACGGGGAACACTGAAGCTTTCTTT. The encoded protein is CSVAHTGNTEAFF.

The chain recombines TRBV7-6 with TRBJ2-5; possible D gene TRBD1, 5 bases. The CDR3 spans 13 residues. Between the trimmed V and J ends, which lost 3 bases and 5 bases, there was a span of 10 bases. Germline CDR1 and CDR2: SGHVS and FNYEAQ. The CDR3 bases are TGTGCCAGCAGCTTGTTAGGGGTCGAGACCCAGTACTTC. Encoded protein: CASSLLGVETQYF.

This chain links TRBV6-1 with TRBJ1-2, with TRBD1 matching over 10 bases. J was trimmed by 6 bases and V by 2 bases; bases with no gene match: 6. The CDR3 sequence is 15 residues long. The V gene's germline CDR1 is MNHNS and CDR2 SASEGT. CDR3 coding DNA: TGTGCCAGCAGTGAATCTCCGGGACAGGGGAATGGCTACACCTTC. This translates into CASSESPGQGNGYTF.

J is TRBJ2-1 and V is TRBV7-2; possibly TRBD1 for D (6 bases). This CDR3 is 15 amino acids long. Germline values: CDR1 SGHTA, CDR2 FQGNSA. V gave up 2 bases and J gave up 4 bases, with 12 bases separating them. The CDR3 is CASSLTGTNYNEQFF. In DNA form, the CDR3 reads TGTGCCAGCAGCTTAACCGGGACAAATTACAATGAGCAGTTCTTC.

This clone appeared a few times. The chain couples TRBV27 to TRBJ2-2; 7 bases agree with TRBD2. Trimming at V came to 6 bases and at J to 1 base, leaving 11 bases not matched to a gene. This CDR3 is built from 17 residues. Germline V gene sequence: CDR1 MNHEY, CDR2 SMNVEV (reference sequence). The CDR3 region has the DNA TGTGCCAGCAGACTAGCGAGGGCGGGAAAGAACACCGGGGAGCTGTTTTTT. It encodes CASRLARAGKNTGELFF.